The 28 T cell receptor beta chains below come from one sample, sequenced in a study of T cells in Graves' hyperthyroidism and ophthalmopathy (dated 2019 in TCRdb). Libraries were built with multiplex PCR. Reads for this sample came from an Illumina HiSeq 2000. Amplification of TCR beta CDR3 regions was carried out from RNA transcripts. For the first round of RT-PCR on the TCR CDR3, the HTBI primer set was used together with the Qiagen OneStep RT-PCR kit. The raw public reads went through TCRdb reprocessing: fastp at Q25, MiXCR clone calling, in-frame beta chains kept. Rows with one shared CDR3 protein collapse into an entry with the most common genes and DNA. The sample has around 430,000 distinct CDR3 sequences on record, about 15% of them singletons. The ten largest make up 32% of the sample. The sample taken for sequencing was blood. All receptors come from a woman in her twenties or thirties with Graves' hyperthyroidism.

This clonotype was detected ten times or more. The chain employs TRBV19 and TRBJ2-1; the D is unclear. This CDR3 comprises 19 residues. The germline V gene encodes CDR1 LNHDA and CDR2 SQIVND (reference sequence). V gave up 3 bases and J gave up 3 bases, with 24 bases separating them. CDR3 DNA sequence: TGTGCCAGTAGTATGCGACCAGGTGCTTCGCCTTCCTTCTACAATGAGCAGTTCTTC. Translation gives CASSMRPGASPSFYNEQFF. Combining the CDR3 with reference TRBV19 and TRBJ2-1 gives the whole variable domain DGGITQSPKYLFRKEGQNVTLSCEQNLNHDAMYWYRQDPGQGLRLIYYSQIVNDFQKGDIAEGYSVSREKKESFPLTVTSAQKNPTAFYLCASSMRPGASPSFYNEQFFGPGTRLTVL.

This clonotype was seen repeatedly, ten times or more. The CDR3 loop reads CASSLLGTLGEGKPYEQYF. CDR3 sequence (DNA): TGTGCCAGCAGTTTATTGGGGACATTAGGGGAGGGGAAACCCTACGAGCAGTACTTC. The chain couples TRBV28 to TRBJ2-7; a possible D gene is TRBD2 (7 bases). The CDR3 totals 19 residues. The germline V gene encodes CDR1 MDHEN and CDR2 SYDVKM. V lost 1 base, J lost 2 bases, and 24 bases lay in between.

This clonotype was detected many times. The gene calls are TRBV3-1 and TRBJ2-3, with D possibly TRBD2 on 6 matching bases. This CDR3 has 14 amino acids. Between the trimmed V and J ends, which lost 0 bases and 7 bases, there was a span of 11 bases. Germline assignment: CDR1 LGHDT and CDR2 YNNKEL (reference sequence). In DNA form, the CDR3 reads TGTGCCAGCAGCCAAGACATTGGGGGGAATACGCAGTATTTT. As protein: CASSQDIGGNTQYF.

This clonotype was found many times. The chain carries TRBV11-2 and TRBJ2-1; D is perhaps TRBD2 (5 bases). There are 17 residues in the CDR3. The germline V gene encodes CDR1 SGHAT and CDR2 FQNNGV. Trimming removed 5 bases at V and 8 bases at J, with 25 bases between. This chain's CDR3 is CASSLRLLGSLIDEQFF. Here the CDR3 DNA reads TGTGCCAGCAGCCTGAGACTACTCGGTTCGTTGATAGATGAGCAGTTCTTC.

This clonotype turned up a few times. The CDR3 DNA reads TGTGCCAGCAGCTCTACCCAACAACTAGAGGGTTACGAGCAGTACTTC. Protein product: CASSSTQQLEGYEQYF. The rearrangement joins TRBV7-9 to TRBJ2-7; a weak D match, TRBD2 (5 bases). V lost 4 bases and J lost 4, with 20 bases in between. Germline V gene sequence: CDR1 SEHNR, CDR2 FQNEAQ (reference sequence). There are 16 residues in the CDR3.

This clonotype has just a few counts. The chain recombines TRBV6-2 or TRBV6-3 with TRBJ2-2; 10 positions match TRBD1. CDR1 is MNHEY and CDR2 is SVGEGT in the germline V gene. CDR3 length equals 13 residues. V lost 8 bases to trimming and J lost 6 bases; unmatched junction nucleotides: 3. This CDR3 is CASGTGVPGELFF. As DNA, the CDR3 is TGTGCCAGCGGGACAGGGGTTCCCGGGGAGCTGTTTTTT.

This clonotype was seen many times. CDR3 sequence: CASSEDRLAGGSRFDTQYF. The CDR3 DNA follows: TGTGCCAGCAGTGAAGATAGACTAGCGGGTGGCTCCCGATTTGATACGCAGTATTTT. V gene TRBV2 combines with J gene TRBJ2-3; 10 nucleotides match TRBD2. Germline CDR1 and CDR2: SNHLY and FYNNEI. CDR3 size: 19 residues. V lost 1 base to trimming and J lost 6 bases; unmatched junction nucleotides: 16.

The sample holds a few counts of this clonotype. V and J are TRBV20-1 and TRBJ2-5; a possible D gene is TRBD2 (5 bases). Germline lookup yields CDR1 DFQATT and CDR2 SNEGSKA (reference sequence). The ends were cut back, 3 bases at V and 3 bases at J, with 8 bases in the middle. This CDR3 spans 12 amino acids. CDR3 amino acids: CSASIGEETQYF. In DNA, the CDR3 is TGCAGTGCTAGTATCGGGGAAGAGACCCAGTACTTC.

This chain links TRBV7-9 with TRBJ1-2, with 7 bases that match TRBD1. Germline-derived CDR1 and CDR2 are SEHNR and FQNEAQ (reference sequence). The trim removed 5 bases at V and 1 base at J, leaving 7 bases unmatched. The CDR3 is 15 residues long. CDR3: CASSRGTENNYGYTF. DNA for the CDR3: TGTGCCAGCAGCCGAGGGACAGAAAATAACTATGGCTACACCTTC. The entire variable domain, with the rest obtained from reference TRBV7-9 and TRBJ1-2, is as follows: DTGVSQNPRHKITKRGQNVTFRCDPISEHNRLYWYRQTLGQGPEFLTYFQNEAQLEKSRLLSDRFSAERPKGSFSTLEIQRTEQGDSAMYLCASSRGTENNYGYTFGSGTRLTVV.

This clonotype showed up just a few times. The rearrangement links TRBV6-1 to TRBJ1-6; 8 nucleotides match TRBD1. CDR3 length: 11 residues. Germline trimming cut 9 bases from V and 10 bases from J; bases unmatched to any gene: 2. CDR1 is MNHNS and CDR2 is SASEGT in the germline V gene. The CDR3 loop is CARQGGSPLHF. The CDR3, as DNA: TGTGCCAGACAGGGGGGGTCACCCCTCCACTTT.

This clonotype occurred many times. The V and J genes are TRBV12-3 or TRBV12-4 and TRBJ2-7, with TRBD2 identical over 7 bases. J was trimmed by 1 base and V by 6 bases; bases with no gene match: 3. The CDR3 runs 13 residues. In DNA, the CDR3 is TGTGCCAGCAGACTAGCGTCTTCCTACGAGCAGTACTTC. It encodes CASRLASSYEQYF.

The chain uses TRBV7-2 and TRBJ1-2; 7 bases match TRBD1. The CDR3 runs to 14 residues. J gave up 4 bases and V 5 bases, and 7 bases lay outside the gene matches. Looked up from germline, CDR1 is SGHTA and CDR2 is FQGNSA. The CDR3 DNA sequence: TGTGCCAGCAGCCTACAGGGGCCCGGCTATGGCTACACCTTC. Translated: CASSLQGPGYGYTF.

CDR3: CSVDIRDRDPYGYTF. CDR3 DNA: TGCAGCGTCGATATCCGGGACAGGGACCCCTATGGCTACACCTTC. The chain recombines TRBV29-1 with TRBJ1-2; 9 bases map to TRBD1. Germline CDR1 is SQVTM and CDR2 is ANQGSEA. Trimming cost V 6 bases and J 4 bases; bases outside gene matches: 12. The CDR3 covers 15 residues. The full variable domain, completed using reference TRBV29-1 and TRBJ1-2, is SAVISQKPSRDICQRGTSLTIQCQVDSQVTMMFWYRQQPGQSLTLIATANQGSEATYESGFVIDKFPISRPNLTFSTLTVSNMSPEDSSIYLCSVDIRDRDPYGYTFGSGTRLTVV.

This clonotype was detected only a few times. V gene TRBV24-1 combines with J gene TRBJ2-2; tentative D call: TRBD2 (6 bases). Germline CDR1 KGHDR, CDR2 SFDVKD. The CDR3 totals 14 residues. Trimming took 5 bases from V and 1 from J, leaving 7 bases between them. The CDR3 sequence is CATSVGGNTGELFF. The CDR3 coding sequence is TGTGCCACCAGTGTGGGGGGGAACACCGGGGAGCTGTTTTTT.

This clonotype was observed many times. One junction end does not reproduce the germline sequence, and a read error may be involved. The chain couples TRBV28 to TRBJ2-5; D remains ambiguous. CDR1 and CDR2 from the germline V gene are MDHEN and SYDVKM. This CDR3 spans 14 amino acids. The CDR3 nucleotides are TGTGCCAGCAGTTTTTTAGCCCGCGGAGTCGTCTGGCACTTC. It encodes CASSFLARGVVWHF.

This clonotype has more than one count but fewer than ten. The chain combines TRBV10-3 with TRBJ2-3; D is possibly TRBD1 (5 bases). Trimming removed 8 bases from V and 6 bases from J, with 12 bases in between. Looked up from germline, CDR1 is ENHRY and CDR2 is SYGVKD. CDR3 size: 12 residues. The CDR3 nucleotides are TGTGCCATCTCTCTCAACAGGGATACGCAGTATTTT. Residues: CAISLNRDTQYF.

The chain uses TRBV28 and TRBJ1-2; 10 positions match TRBD1. Germline V gives CDR1 MDHEN, CDR2 SYDVKM. The V and J ends lost 4 bases and 9 bases, in that order; junction bases with no gene match: 5. This CDR3 contains 13 residues. The CDR3 DNA reads as TGTGCCAGCAGTTCCGGGACAGGGGAGAGCTACACCTTC. It encodes CASSSGTGESYTF.

The chain employs TRBV30 and TRBJ1-2; D is unresolved. The CDR3 is made up of 14 amino acids. Germline V gives CDR1 GTSNPN, CDR2 SVGIG (reference sequence). The germline V and J ends were trimmed by 0 bases and 8 bases, with 16 bases remaining between them. CDR3 DNA: TGTGCCTGGAGTGTACGACCGAGGACGTGGGGCTACACCTTC. This encodes CAWSVRPRTWGYTF.

This clonotype came up a few times. V usage is TRBV15 and J usage is TRBJ2-1; 10 bases are shared with TRBD1. Trimming at V came to 0 bases and at J to 8 bases, leaving 7 bases not matched to a gene. CDR1 and CDR2 (germline): LNHNV, YYDKDF (reference sequence). The CDR3 is made up of 16 amino acids. CDR3 in amino acids: CATSRDLGQGRHEQFF. The DNA of the CDR3 is TGTGCCACCAGCAGAGATTTGGGACAGGGGCGCCATGAGCAGTTCTTC.

This clonotype has a count of ten or more. The chain couples TRBV7-9 to TRBJ2-7; 9 positions agree with TRBD1. CDR1 is SEHNR, CDR2 FQNEAQ, per germline (reference sequence). Germline trimming cut 1 base from V and 3 bases from J; bases unmatched to any gene: 7. The CDR3 contains 16 residues. The CDR3 sequence: CASSLGGTGTVYEQYF. In nucleotides, the CDR3 is TGTGCCAGCAGCTTAGGTGGGACAGGGACCGTCTACGAGCAGTACTTC.

This clonotype turned up a few times. The chain joins TRBV7-9 to TRBJ1-1; 7 bases are a match to TRBD1. The V gene end was trimmed by 5 bases and the J gene end by 3 bases; junction bases not matched to a gene: 3. The CDR3 has 13 amino acids. Germline V gives CDR1 SEHNR, CDR2 FQNEAQ (reference sequence). In nucleotides, the CDR3 is TGTGCCAGCAGCGCCGGGACAGACACTGAAGCTTTCTTT. Its translation: CASSAGTDTEAFF.

This clonotype has a count of ten or more. The V gene is TRBV12-3 or TRBV12-4, the J gene TRBJ2-7; D not certain. V was cut by 6 bases and J by 2 bases, with 14 bases left in between. The CDR3 is made up of 14 amino acids. CDR3: CASSRRAVTYEQYF. The CDR3 DNA follows: TGTGCCAGCAGCCGGCGCGCAGTCACCTACGAGCAGTACTTC.

The V call is TRBV28, the J call TRBJ1-1, with 9 bases fitting TRBD1. The CDR3 is 15 residues long. Trimming took 0 bases from V and 1 from J; bases not matched to a gene: 0. From germline, CDR1 is MDHEN and CDR2 SYDVKM. CDR3 sequence (DNA): TGTGCCAGCAGTTTATGGGGACAGGGGAACACTGAAGCTTTCTTT. Its protein product is CASSLWGQGNTEAFF. Supplemented by reference TRBV28 and TRBJ1-1, the full variable domain reads DVKVTQSSRYLVKRTGEKVFLECVQDMDHENMFWYRQDPGLGLRLIYFSYDVKMKEKGDIPEGYSVSREKKERFSLILESASTNQTSMYLCASSLWGQGNTEAFFGQGTRLTVV.

This clonotype was observed a handful of times. This chain connects TRBV12-3 or TRBV12-4 to TRBJ2-2; TRBD1 is a possible D gene (6 bases). The CDR3 is 13 residues long. Trimming took 5 bases from V and 4 from J, leaving 8 bases between them. CDR3 DNA sequence: TGTGCCAGCAGTACACAGGGCACCGGGGAGCTGTTTTTT. Amino acids: CASSTQGTGELFF.

This chain uses TRBV27 with TRBJ1-2; 11 positions match TRBD1. V shed 5 bases, J shed 13 bases, and the junction held 15 bases outside the gene matches. This CDR3 has 15 residues. Germline values: CDR1 MNHEY, CDR2 SMNVEV (reference sequence). CDR3 sequence (DNA): TGTGCCAGCAGTGTCGCCGGGACAGGGGGTGACCTATTCACCTTC. Translating it yields CASSVAGTGGDLFTF.

The table lists this clonotype with a few counts. The DNA for the CDR3 is TGCAGTGCTAGGGGGTCCTACGAGCAGTACTTC. Its translation is CSARGSYEQYF. The chain is built from TRBV20-1 and TRBJ2-7, with no clear D. Trimming removed 3 bases at V and 1 base at J, with 4 bases between. The CDR3 consists of 11 residues. Germline values: CDR1 DFQATT, CDR2 SNEGSKA (reference sequence).

The chain combines TRBV25-1 with TRBJ2-2, with D perhaps TRBD1 (5 bases). The CDR3 covers 15 residues. The germline V gene encodes CDR1 MGHDK and CDR2 SYGVNS. Trimming removed 2 bases at V and 3 bases at J, with 10 bases between. The CDR3 DNA follows: TGTGCCAGCAGTGAAGACAGCCTCTACACCGGGGAGCTGTTTTTT. This translates into CASSEDSLYTGELFF.

The rearrangement joins TRBV15 to TRBJ1-5; a weak D match, TRBD1 (5 bases). The CDR3 runs to 13 residues. Germline lookup yields CDR1 LNHNV and CDR2 YYDKDF (reference sequence). Deletions cut 5 bases from V and 4 bases from J, with 9 bases between. CDR3 protein: CATSGGRNQPQHF. Here the CDR3 DNA reads TGTGCCACCAGCGGGGGAAGAAATCAGCCCCAGCATTTT.